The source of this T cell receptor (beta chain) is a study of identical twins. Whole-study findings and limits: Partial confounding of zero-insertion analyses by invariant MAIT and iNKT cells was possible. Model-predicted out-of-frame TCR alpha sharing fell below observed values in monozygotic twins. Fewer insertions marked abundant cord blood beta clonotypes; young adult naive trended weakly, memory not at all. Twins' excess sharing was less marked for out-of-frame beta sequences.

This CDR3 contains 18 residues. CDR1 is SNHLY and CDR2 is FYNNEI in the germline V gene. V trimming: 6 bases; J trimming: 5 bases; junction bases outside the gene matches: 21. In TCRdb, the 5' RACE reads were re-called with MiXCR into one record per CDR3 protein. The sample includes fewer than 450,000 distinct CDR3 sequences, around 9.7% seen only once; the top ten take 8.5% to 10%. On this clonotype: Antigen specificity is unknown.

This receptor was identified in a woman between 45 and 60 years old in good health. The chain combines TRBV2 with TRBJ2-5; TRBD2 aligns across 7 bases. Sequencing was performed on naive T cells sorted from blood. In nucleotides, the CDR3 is TGTGCCAGCAGCAAAGGATGGGACTTAGCGGGCTTCAGGGAGACCCAGTACTTC. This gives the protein CASSKGWDLAGFRETQYF.